The 2 T cell receptor beta chains below come from one sample, sequenced in a study of cytomegalovirus exposure and HLA in healthy donors. The PCR had 60 Vbeta and 13 Jbeta primers. Some clones are missing from TCRdb's copy, which holds only in-frame ones; the method was immunoSEQ multiplex PCR. The sample yields roughly 200,000 clones, around 78% seen once. Sequences were obtained from PBMCs. All receptors derive from a woman between 25 and 40 years old in good health and CMV-seropositive.

This clone was found once. The chain is built from TRBV10-3 and TRBJ2-2; 8 bases agree with TRBD1. J gave up 6 bases and V 6 bases, and 9 bases lay outside the gene matches. From germline, CDR1 is ENHRY and CDR2 SYGVKD. The CDR3 is made up of 15 amino acids. The CDR3 reads CAIREPHRGSGELFF. The CDR3 coding sequence is TGTGCCATCAGAGAGCCCCACAGGGGGTCCGGGGAGCTGTTTTTT.

This chain joins TRBV6-6 and TRBJ2-7; D is uncertain. Looked up from germline, CDR1 is MNHNY and CDR2 is SVGAGI (reference sequence). This CDR3 comprises 14 residues. Trimming pared 2 bases from V and 0 bases from J, leaving 8 bases between. This CDR3 is CASSYRSSSYEQYF. Written as DNA, the CDR3 is TGTGCCAGCAGTTACCGGAGCAGCTCCTACGAGCAGTACTTC.